This TCR beta chain is from a study of cytomegalovirus exposure and HLA in healthy donors. Study-level results: In an earlier analysis, about 90% or about 30%: the productive usage of most TCR beta V segments. Among TCR beta chains, those listed as cytomegalovirus-associated numbered around 180.

Amplification used 60 Vbeta primers and 13 Jbeta primers. TCRdb's copy holds only in-frame clones and misses some; the assay was immunoSEQ multiplex PCR. Counted here are some 190,000 clones, more than 75% occurring once; the ten biggest clones make up about 1.7%. V was clipped by 0 bases and J by 10 bases; unmatched bases: 6. Germline lookup yields CDR1 SGHRS and CDR2 YFSETQ. The CDR3 has 15 amino acids. To note about this clone: The antigen is undetermined.

The chain has TRBV5-1 and TRBJ2-1; 11 bases match TRBD2. The origin of this receptor is a woman aged 18-30 years in good health and CMV-seronegative. The material sequenced was PBMCs. CDR3 in DNA: TGCGCCAGCAGCTTGGAACTAGCGGGAGTCGTAGAGCAGTTCTTC. Translated, it gives CASSLELAGVVEQFF.